This TCR beta chain is from a study of T cells after yellow fever vaccination. Across the study: SMART-Seq v4 Ultra Low Input served to prepare low-cell-number fractions. Study results and limitations: The study noted that FACS-sorted repertoires could contain abundant clonotypes contaminating from the bulk population. Detected again after the booster were most primary-vaccination clones, at approximately 95% CD4 and 88% CD8.

UMIs and a universal primer site were added when TCR cDNA was made by 5'RACE template switching. TCRdb re-called the 5' RACE reads through MiXCR, storing one row per CDR3 protein. The table records 360,000 or so distinct CDR3 sequences, around a tenth of them present only once. Germline loops: CDR1 LNHDA, CDR2 SQIVND (reference sequence). The CDR3 has 19 residues. V was clipped by 3 bases and J by 0 bases; unmatched bases: 5. Concerning this clonotype: Antigen unknown.

The starting material was PBMCs, obtained on the day of the first yellow fever vaccination. The sequence derives from a young man who received the YFV17D yellow fever vaccine. The rearrangement uses TRBV19 and TRBJ2-1, with 16 bases that match TRBD2. The CDR3 DNA follows: TGTGCCAGTAGTATCCCCGGGACTAGCGGGGGGGCCTCCTACAATGAGCAGTTCTTC. It is translated as CASSIPGTSGGASYNEQFF.